Reported below is one T cell receptor (beta chain). No antigen is known for it. Researchers prepared the TRB cDNA libraries using 5' RACE with UMI labels. TCRdb re-called the 5' RACE reads and catalogs CDR3 proteins one per entry, DNA excluded. This table holds around 140,000 distinct CDR3 sequences. The data were taken from a study of CXCR3-negative and CXCR3-positive naive CD8 T cells. Study context: A total of some 130 million TRB reads was generated, with about 1.5 +/- 0.3 million per library.

Regarding the study as a whole: Naive cells with CXCR3 showed TRB CDR3s that were more hydrophobic than those in CXCR3-negative naive cells.

Per the germline V gene, CDR1 is SNHLY and CDR2 is FYNNEI. The CDR3 has 13 amino acids. Sequencing used naive CXCR3+ CD8+ T cells from blood. The subset denotes: CD45RO-CCR7+CD27+CD95- naive CD8+ T cells expressing CXCR3 (TNR3+). The sequence was obtained from a human donor in good health. Some clones in this sample may be carry-over from other donors' samples. The chain couples TRBV2 to TRBJ2-7. The CDR3 loop is CASSVSYSYEQYF.